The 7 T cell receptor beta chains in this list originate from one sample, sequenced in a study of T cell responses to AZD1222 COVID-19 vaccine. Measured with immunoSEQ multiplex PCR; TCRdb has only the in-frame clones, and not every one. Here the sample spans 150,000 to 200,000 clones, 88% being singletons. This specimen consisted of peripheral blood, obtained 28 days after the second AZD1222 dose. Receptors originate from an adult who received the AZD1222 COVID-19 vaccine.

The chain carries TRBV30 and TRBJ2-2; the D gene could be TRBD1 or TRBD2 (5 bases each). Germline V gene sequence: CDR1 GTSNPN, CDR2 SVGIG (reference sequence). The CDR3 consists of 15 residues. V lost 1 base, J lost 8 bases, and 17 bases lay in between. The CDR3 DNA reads TGTGCCTGGAGTGAAGAGGGGACCTGGGGGGGGGAGCTGTTTTTT. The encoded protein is CAWSEEGTWGGELFF.

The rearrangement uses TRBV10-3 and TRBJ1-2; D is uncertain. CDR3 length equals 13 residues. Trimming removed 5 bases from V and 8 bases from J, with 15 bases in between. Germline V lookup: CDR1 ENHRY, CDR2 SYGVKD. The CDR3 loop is CAISYMGSEGYTF. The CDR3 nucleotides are TGTGCCATCAGTTATATGGGGTCGGAGGGCTACACCTTC.

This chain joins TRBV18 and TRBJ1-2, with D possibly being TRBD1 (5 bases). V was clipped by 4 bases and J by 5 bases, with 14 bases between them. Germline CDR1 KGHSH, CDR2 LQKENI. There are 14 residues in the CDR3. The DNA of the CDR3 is TGTGCCAGCTCACAGGGCGAAGGGGAATATGGCTACACCTTC. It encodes CASSQGEGEYGYTF.

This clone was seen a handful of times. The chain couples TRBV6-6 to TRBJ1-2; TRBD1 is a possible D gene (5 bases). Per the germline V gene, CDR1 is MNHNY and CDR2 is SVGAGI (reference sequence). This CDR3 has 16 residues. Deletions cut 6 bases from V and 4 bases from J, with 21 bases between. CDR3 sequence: CASSQTRDGQFYGYTF. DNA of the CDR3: TGTGCCAGCAGCCAAACTCGGGACGGGCAATTCTATGGCTACACCTTC.

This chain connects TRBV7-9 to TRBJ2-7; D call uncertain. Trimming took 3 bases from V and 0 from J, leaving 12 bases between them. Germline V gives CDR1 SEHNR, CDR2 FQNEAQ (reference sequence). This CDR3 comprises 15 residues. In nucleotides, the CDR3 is TGTGCCAGCAGCTTTGTACACAGTAGCTCCTACGAGCAGTACTTC. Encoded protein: CASSFVHSSSYEQYF.

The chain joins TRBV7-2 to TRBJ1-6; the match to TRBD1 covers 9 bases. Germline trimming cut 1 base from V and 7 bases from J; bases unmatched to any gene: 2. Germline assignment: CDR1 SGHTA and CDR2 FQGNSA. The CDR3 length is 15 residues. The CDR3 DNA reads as TGTGCCAGCAGCTTAGAGGGGACAGGGAATTCACCCCTCCACTTT. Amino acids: CASSLEGTGNSPLHF.

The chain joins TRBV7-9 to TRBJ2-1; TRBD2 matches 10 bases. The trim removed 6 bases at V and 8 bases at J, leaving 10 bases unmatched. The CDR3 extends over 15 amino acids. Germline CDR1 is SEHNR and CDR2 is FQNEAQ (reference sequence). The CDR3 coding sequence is TGTGCCAGCAGGTCTCTGGGGACTAGCGCAGATGAGCAGTTCTTC. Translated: CASRSLGTSADEQFF.